This record concerns one TCR beta chain sequence. Its antigen is not identified. V was shortened by 4 bases and J by 2 bases, with 15 bases between the two germline ends. Germline V gene data show CDR1 as SGHKS and CDR2 as YYEKEE (reference sequence). The CDR3 sequence is 15 residues long. Method: immunoSEQ multiplex PCR; TCRdb's copy keeps in-frame clones and lacks some. The profile shows about 2.3 million clones, about 92% of them singletons. CD4+ cells underwent separation, giving CD45RA+ naive and CD45RA-negative memory subsets. The sample comes from a study of shared clonotypes between healthy human individuals. The study's findings and limits: Naive subsets usually exceeded memory subsets in estimated richness.

The receptor was derived from a man aged 18 to 35 in good health. Some clones in this sample may be carry-over from other donors' samples. This rearrangement joins TRBV5-5 to TRBJ1-1; D is undetermined. Sequencing was done on a sample of naive CD4+ T cells from PBMCs. Subset given: CD45RA+ positively selected. The CDR3 sequence is CASSPGPGSNTEAFF. The CDR3 nucleotides read TGTGCCAGCAGCCCGGGCCCAGGTAGTAACACTGAAGCTTTCTTT.